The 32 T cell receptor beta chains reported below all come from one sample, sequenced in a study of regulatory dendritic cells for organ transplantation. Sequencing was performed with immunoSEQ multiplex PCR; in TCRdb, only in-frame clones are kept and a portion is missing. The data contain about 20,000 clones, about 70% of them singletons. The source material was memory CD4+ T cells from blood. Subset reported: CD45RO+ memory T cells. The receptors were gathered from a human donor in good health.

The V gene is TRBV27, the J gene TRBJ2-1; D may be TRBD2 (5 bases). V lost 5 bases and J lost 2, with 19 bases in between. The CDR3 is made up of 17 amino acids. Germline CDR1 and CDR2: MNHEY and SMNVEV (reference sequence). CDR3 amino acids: CASSLRPLLAAYNEQFF. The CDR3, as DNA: TGTGCCAGCAGTCTTCGACCCCTCCTAGCCGCCTACAATGAGCAGTTCTTC.

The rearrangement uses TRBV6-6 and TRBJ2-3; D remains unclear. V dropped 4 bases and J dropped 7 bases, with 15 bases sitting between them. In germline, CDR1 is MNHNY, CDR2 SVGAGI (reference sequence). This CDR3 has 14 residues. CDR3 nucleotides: TGTGCCAGCAGTTCCCTGCAGGCCGAGAATACGCAGTATTTT. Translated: CASSSLQAENTQYF.

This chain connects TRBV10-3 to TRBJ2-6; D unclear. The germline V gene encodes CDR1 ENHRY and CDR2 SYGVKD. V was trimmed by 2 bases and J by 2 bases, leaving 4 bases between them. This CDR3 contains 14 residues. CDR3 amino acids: CAISETAGANVLTF. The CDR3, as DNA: TGTGCCATCAGTGAGACAGCTGGGGCCAACGTCCTGACTTTC.

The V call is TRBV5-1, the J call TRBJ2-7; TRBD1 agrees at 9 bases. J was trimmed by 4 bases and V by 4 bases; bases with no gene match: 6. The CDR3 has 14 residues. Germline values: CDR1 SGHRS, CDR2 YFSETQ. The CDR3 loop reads CASSPGTGRYEQYF. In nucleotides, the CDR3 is TGCGCCAGCAGCCCCGGGACAGGGCGGTACGAGCAGTACTTC.

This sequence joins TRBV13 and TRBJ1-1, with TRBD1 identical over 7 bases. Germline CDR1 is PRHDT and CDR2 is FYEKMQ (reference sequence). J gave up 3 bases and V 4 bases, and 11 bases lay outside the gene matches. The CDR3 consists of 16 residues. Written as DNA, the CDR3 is TGTGCCAGCAGCTCCCGAGGAGGGGGCCTTTACACTGAAGCTTTCTTT. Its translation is CASSSRGGGLYTEAFF.

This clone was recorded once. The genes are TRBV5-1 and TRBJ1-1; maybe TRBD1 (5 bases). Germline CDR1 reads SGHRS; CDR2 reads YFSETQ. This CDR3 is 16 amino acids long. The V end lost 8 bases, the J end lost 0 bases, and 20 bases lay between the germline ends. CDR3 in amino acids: CASQTNTGEMNTEAFF. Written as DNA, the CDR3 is TGCGCCAGTCAAACGAACACAGGAGAAATGAACACTGAAGCTTTCTTT.

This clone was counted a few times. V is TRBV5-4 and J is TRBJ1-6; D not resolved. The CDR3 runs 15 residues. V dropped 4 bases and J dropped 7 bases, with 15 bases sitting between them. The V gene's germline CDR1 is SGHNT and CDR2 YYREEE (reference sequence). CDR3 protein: CASSRAAGFNSPLHF. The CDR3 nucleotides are TGTGCCAGCAGCCGGGCGGCGGGGTTCAATTCACCCCTCCACTTT.

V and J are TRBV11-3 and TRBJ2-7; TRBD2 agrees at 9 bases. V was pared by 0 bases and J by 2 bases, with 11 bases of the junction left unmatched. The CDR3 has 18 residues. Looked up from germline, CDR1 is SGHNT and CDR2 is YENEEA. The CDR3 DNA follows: TGTGCCAGCAGCTTAGAGTCGCGGGGGGGCCCGGGGACCTACGAGCAGTACTTC. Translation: CASSLESRGGPGTYEQYF. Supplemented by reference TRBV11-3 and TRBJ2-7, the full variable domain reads EAGVVQSPRYKIIEKKQPVAFWCNPISGHNTLYWYLQNLGQGPELLIRYENEEAVDDSQLPKDRFSAERLKGVDSTLKIQPAELGDSAVYLCASSLESRGGPGTYEQYFGPGTRLTVT.

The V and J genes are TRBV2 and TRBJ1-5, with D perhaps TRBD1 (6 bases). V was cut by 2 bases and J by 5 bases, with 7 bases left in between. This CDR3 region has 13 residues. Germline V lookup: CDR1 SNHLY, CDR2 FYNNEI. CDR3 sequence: CASSEYRDQPQHF. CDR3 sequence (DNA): TGTGCCAGCAGTGAATACAGGGATCAGCCCCAGCATTTT.

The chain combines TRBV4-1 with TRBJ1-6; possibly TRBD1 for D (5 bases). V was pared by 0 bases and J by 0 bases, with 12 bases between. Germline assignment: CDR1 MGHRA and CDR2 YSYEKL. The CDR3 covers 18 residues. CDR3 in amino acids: CASSQDPGGRSYNSPLHF. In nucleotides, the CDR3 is TGCGCCAGCAGCCAAGATCCGGGGGGACGCTCCTATAATTCACCCCTCCACTTT.

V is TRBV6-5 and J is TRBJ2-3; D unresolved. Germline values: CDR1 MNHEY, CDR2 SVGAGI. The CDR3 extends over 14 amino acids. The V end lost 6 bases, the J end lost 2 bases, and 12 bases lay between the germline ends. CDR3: CASSRVPFTDTQYF. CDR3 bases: TGTGCCAGCAGCCGGGTACCCTTCACAGATACGCAGTATTTT.

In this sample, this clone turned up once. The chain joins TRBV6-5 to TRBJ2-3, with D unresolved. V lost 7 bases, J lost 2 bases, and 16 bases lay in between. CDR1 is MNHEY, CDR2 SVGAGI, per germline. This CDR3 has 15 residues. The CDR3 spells CASTHRGSFTDTQYF. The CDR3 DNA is TGTGCCAGCACCCACCGTGGCTCCTTCACAGATACGCAGTATTTT.

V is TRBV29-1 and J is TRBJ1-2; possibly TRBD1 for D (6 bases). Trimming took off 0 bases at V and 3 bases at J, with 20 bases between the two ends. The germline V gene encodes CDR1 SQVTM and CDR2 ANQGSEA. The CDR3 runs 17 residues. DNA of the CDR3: TGCAGCGTTGAAGATGGGCAGGGGAGGGTCAGGGACTATGGCTACACCTTC. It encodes CSVEDGQGRVRDYGYTF.

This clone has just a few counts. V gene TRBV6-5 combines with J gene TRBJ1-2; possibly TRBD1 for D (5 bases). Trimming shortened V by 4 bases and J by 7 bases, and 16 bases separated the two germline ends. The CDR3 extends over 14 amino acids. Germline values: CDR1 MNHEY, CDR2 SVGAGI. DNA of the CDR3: TGTGCCAGCAGTTGGCAGGGTCGGGAGGGTGGCTACACCTTC. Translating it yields CASSWQGREGGYTF.

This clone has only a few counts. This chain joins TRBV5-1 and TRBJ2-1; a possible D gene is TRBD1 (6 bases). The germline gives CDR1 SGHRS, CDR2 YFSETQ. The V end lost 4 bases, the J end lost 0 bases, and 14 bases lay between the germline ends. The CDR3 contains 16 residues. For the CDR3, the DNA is TGCGCCAGCAGCCCACAGGGACAATCCTCCTACAATGAGCAGTTCTTC. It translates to CASSPQGQSSYNEQFF.

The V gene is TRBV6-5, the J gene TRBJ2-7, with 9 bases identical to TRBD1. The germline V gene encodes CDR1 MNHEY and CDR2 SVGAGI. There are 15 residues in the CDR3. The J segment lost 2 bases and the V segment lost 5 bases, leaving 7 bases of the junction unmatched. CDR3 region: CASSRITGGAYEQYF. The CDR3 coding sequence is TGTGCCAGCAGTCGCATAACAGGGGGCGCCTACGAGCAGTACTTC.

CDR3 coding DNA: TGTGCCAGCGCAAAGGGGGGGCCAGATACGCAGTATTTT. This sequence encodes CASAKGGPDTQYF. The rearrangement joins TRBV21-1 to TRBJ2-3; the table gives TRBD2 as D, unverified against the DNA. TRBV21-1 is a pseudogene. The CDR3 contains 13 residues.

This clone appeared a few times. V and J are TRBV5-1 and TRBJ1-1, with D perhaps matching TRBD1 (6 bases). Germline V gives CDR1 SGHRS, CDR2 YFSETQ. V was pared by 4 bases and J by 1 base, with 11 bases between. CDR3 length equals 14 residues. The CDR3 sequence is CASSGTQGNTEAFF. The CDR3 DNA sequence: TGCGCCAGCAGCGGGACACAGGGGAACACTGAAGCTTTCTTT. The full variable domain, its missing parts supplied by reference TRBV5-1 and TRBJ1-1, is KAGVTQTPRYLIKTRGQQVTLSCSPISGHRSVSWYQQTPGQGLQFLFEYFSETQRNKGNFPGRFSGRQFSNSRSEMNVSTLELGDSALYLCASSGTQGNTEAFFGQGTRLTVV.

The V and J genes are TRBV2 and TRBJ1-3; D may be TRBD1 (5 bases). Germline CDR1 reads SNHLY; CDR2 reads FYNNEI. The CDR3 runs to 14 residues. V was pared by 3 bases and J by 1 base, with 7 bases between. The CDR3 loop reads CASSEGGSGNTIYF. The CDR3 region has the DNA TGTGCCAGCAGTGAGGGGGGTTCTGGAAACACCATATATTTT.

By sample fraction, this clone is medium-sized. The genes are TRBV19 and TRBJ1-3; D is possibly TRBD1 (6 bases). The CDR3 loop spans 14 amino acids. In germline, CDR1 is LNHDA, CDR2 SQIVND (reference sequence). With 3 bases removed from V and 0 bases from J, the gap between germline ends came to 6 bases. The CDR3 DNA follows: TGTGCCAGTAGTATCAGGGGCTCTGGAAACACCATATATTTT. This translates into CASSIRGSGNTIYF.

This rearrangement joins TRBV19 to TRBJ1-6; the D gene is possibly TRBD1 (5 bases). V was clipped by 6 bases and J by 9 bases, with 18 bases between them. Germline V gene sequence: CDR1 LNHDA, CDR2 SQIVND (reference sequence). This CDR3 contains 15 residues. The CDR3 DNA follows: TGTGCCAGTAGGATGTCAGGACATCATGGTTCACCCCTCCACTTT. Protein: CASRMSGHHGSPLHF. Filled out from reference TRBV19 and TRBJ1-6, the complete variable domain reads DGGITQSPKYLFRKEGQNVTLSCEQNLNHDAMYWYRQDPGQGLRLIYYSQIVNDFQKGDIAEGYSVSREKKESFPLTVTSAQKNPTAFYLCASRMSGHHGSPLHFGNGTRLTVT.

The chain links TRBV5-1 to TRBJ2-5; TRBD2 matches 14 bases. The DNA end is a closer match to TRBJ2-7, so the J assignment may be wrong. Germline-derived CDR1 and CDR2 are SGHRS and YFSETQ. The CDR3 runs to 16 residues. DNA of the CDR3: TGCGCCAGCAGCGGGGGACTAGCGGGGGCCGCCTACGAGCAGTACTTC. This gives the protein CASSGGLAGAAYEQYF.

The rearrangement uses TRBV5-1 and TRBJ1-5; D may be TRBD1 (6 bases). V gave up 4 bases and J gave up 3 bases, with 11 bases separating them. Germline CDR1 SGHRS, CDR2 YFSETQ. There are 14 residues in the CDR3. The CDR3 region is CASSRGQPNQPQHF. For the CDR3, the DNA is TGCGCCAGCAGCCGTGGACAGCCCAATCAGCCCCAGCATTTT.

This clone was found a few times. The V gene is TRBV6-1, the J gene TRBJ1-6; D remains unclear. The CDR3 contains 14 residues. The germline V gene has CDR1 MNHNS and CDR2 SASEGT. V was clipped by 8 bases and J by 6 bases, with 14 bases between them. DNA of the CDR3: TGTGCCAGCCGGCAAGCAGGTCTTAATTCACCCCTCCACTTT. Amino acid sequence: CASRQAGLNSPLHF.

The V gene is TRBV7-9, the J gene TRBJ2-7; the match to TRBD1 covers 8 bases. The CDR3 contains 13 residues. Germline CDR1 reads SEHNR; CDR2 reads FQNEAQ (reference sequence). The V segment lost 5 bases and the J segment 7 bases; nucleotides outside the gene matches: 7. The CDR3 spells CASSDRTGREQYF. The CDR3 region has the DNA TGTGCCAGCAGCGATCGGACAGGGAGGGAGCAGTACTTC.

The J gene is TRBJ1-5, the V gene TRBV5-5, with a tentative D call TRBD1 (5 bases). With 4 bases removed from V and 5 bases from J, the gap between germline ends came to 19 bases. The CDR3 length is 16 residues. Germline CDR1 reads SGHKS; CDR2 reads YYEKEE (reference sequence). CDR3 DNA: TGTGCCAGCAGCCCACCCCCCGGAGGGGCCCATCAGCCCCAGCATTTT. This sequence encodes CASSPPPGGAHQPQHF.

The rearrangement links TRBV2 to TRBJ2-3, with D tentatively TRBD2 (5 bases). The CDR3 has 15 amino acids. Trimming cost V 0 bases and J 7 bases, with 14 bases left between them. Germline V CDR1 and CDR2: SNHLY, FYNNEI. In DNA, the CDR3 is TGTGCCAGCAGTGAAGCGCCTCCCCCGGGATATACGCAGTATTTT. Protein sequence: CASSEAPPPGYTQYF.

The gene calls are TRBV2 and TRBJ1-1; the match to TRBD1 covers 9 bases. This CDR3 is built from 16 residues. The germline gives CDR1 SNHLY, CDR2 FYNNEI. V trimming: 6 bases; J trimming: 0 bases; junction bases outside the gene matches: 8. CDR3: CASRESGTGLNTEAFF. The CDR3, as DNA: TGTGCCAGCAGGGAAAGCGGGACAGGGCTGAACACTGAAGCTTTCTTT. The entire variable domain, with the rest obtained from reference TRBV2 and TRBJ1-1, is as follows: EPEVTQTPSHQVTQMGQEVILRCVPISNHLYFYWYRQILGQKVEFLVSFYNNEISEKSEIFDDQFSVERPDGSNFTLKIRSTKLEDSAMYFCASRESGTGLNTEAFFGQGTRLTVV.

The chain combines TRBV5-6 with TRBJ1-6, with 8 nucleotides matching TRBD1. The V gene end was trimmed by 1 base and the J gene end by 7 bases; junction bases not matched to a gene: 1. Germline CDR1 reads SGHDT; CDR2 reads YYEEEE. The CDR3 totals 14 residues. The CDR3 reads CASSLTGGNSPLHF. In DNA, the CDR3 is TGTGCCAGCAGCTTGACAGGGGGAAATTCACCCCTCCACTTT. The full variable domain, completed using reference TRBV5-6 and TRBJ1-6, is DAGVTQSPTHLIKTRGQQVTLRCSPKSGHDTVSWYQQALGQGPQFIFQYYEEEERQRGNFPDRFSGHQFPNYSSELNVNALLLGDSALYLCASSLTGGNSPLHFGNGTRLTVT.

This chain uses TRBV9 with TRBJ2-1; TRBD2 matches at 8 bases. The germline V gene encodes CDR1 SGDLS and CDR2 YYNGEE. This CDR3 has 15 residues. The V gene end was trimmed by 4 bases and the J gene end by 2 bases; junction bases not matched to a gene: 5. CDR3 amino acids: CASSTRLATYNEQFF. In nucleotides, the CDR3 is TGTGCCAGCAGCACTCGACTAGCGACCTACAATGAGCAGTTCTTC.

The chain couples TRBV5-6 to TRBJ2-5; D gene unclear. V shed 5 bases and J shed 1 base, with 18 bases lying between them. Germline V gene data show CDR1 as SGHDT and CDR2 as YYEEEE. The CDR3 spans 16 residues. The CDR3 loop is CASSPLLGSLQETQYF. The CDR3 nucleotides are TGTGCCAGCAGTCCCCTTCTAGGCAGCCTCCAAGAGACCCAGTACTTC.

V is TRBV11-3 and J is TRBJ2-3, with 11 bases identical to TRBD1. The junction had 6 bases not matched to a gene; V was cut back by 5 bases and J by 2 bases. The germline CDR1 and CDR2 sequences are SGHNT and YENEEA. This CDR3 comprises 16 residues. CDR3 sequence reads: CASSPGTGGLTDTQYF. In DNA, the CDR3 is TGTGCCAGCAGCCCCGGGACAGGGGGTCTCACAGATACGCAGTATTTT.